The rows below give T cell receptor beta chains drawn from one sample of a study of blood T cell repertoires in COVID-19. The repertoire was sequenced with immunoSEQ multiplex PCR; TCRdb's copy has only in-frame clones and lacks some. The sample contains 140,000 or so clones, around 87% of which appear only once. Material: PBMCs or T cells enriched from blood (not recorded which). The receptor source for this set is a man in his fifties or sixties who had recovered from COVID-19. Both conserved end residues are part of each CDR3. D genes are given only for firm matches.

DNA	CDR3	length	D	V	J
TGTGCCAGCAGCTTAGTTGTGAGGGATGAGCAGTTCTTC	CASSLVVRDEQFF	13	NA	TRBV11-2	TRBJ2-1
TGTGCCAGTAGAGGGGACAGGTGGGAGTCGAATGAAAAACTGTTTTTT	CASRGDRWESNEKLFF	16	TRBD1	TRBV19	TRBJ1-4
TGTGCCAGCAGCGTAGGGGAGACTGAAGCTTTCTTT	CASSVGETEAFF	12	NA	TRBV9	TRBJ1-1
TGTGCCAGCAGTGAAGCGCTAAACACTGAAGCTTTCTTT	CASSEALNTEAFF	13	NA	TRBV2	TRBJ1-1
TGTGCCAGCAGCCACCATGACAGGGGCCACGAGCAGTACTTC	CASSHHDRGHEQYF	14	TRBD1	TRBV7-8	TRBJ2-7
TGTGCCAGCAGTTATCATACAGGGGCAGGTCAGCCCCAGCATTTT	CASSYHTGAGQPQHF	15	TRBD1	TRBV6-6	TRBJ1-5
TGTGCCAGCAGTGAGCGGGGGGGCCTTGGTGAGCAGTTCTTC	CASSERGGLGEQFF	14	TRBD2	TRBV6-4	TRBJ2-1
TGTGCCAGCAGCCAAGGGCCCAGGGGAGGAAACACCATATATTTT	CASSQGPRGGNTIYF	15	NA	TRBV4-2	TRBJ1-3
TGTGCCAGCAGCCCGTCCGAGCTAGGGGGCAGGTTTCAGCCCCAGCATTTT	CASSPSELGGRFQPQHF	17	TRBD1	TRBV4-2	TRBJ1-5
TGTGCCAGCAGTTTAAGACAGACAAACACTGAAGCTTTCTTT	CASSLRQTNTEAFF	14	NA	TRBV27	TRBJ1-1
TGTGCCAGTAGTACATATAGCGGGAGGACCGGGGAGCTGTTTTTT	CASSTYSGRTGELFF	15	TRBD2	TRBV19	TRBJ2-2
TGTGCCAGTAGTCCAAGGGGGGGTCAAGAGACCCAGTACTTC	CASSPRGGQETQYF	14	NA	TRBV19	TRBJ2-5